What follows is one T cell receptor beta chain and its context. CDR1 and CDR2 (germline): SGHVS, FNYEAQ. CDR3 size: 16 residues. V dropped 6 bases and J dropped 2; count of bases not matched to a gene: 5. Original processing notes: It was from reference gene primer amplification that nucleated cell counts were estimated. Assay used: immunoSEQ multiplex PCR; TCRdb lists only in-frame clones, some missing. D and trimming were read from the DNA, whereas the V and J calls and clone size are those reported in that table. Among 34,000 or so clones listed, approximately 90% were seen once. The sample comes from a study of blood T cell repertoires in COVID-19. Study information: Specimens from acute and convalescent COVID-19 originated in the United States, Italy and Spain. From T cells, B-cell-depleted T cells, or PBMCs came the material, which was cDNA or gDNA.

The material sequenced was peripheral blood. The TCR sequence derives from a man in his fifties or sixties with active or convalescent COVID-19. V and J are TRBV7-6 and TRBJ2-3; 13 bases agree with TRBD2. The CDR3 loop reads CASSRTSGRLTDTQYF. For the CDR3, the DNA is TGTGCCAGCAGTAGGACTAGCGGGAGACTCACAGATACGCAGTATTTT.